The source of this T cell receptor beta chain is a study of OX40 agonist ivuxolimab in advanced cancers. Sequencing used immunoSEQ multiplex PCR; TCRdb keeps in-frame clones, though not all of them. The table shows nearly 80,000 clones, with around four fifths occurring only once. Remarks on this clone: Its cognate antigen is unknown.

From germline, CDR1 is MNHNY and CDR2 SVGAGI (reference sequence). The V gene lost 6 bases and the J gene lost 0 bases, with 14 bases spanning the gap. CDR3 length: 15 amino acids. Findings and limits, study-wide: Nonresponders, in some cases, also had low normalized T-cell clonal expansion.

The source material was CD4+ or CD8+ T cells sorted from blood, sampled in a trial of the OX40 agonist ivuxolimab. This sequence joins TRBV6-6 and TRBJ1-2, with D possibly TRBD1 on 5 matching bases. The TCR was taken from an adult with an advanced solid tumor such as melanoma, head and neck, liver or kidney cancer. The CDR3 coding sequence is TGTGCCAGCAGCCGCGTGGCAGGGACTAACTATGGCTACACCTTC. It specifies CASSRVAGTNYGYTF.